The sequence of this TCR beta chain was determined in a study of Ad26.COV2.S vaccination and SARS-CoV-2 variants. General study findings and limits: Researchers cautioned that TCR breadth and depth analyses may have underestimated total T cell responses. Following vaccination, spike-specific CD8+ and CD4+ T cell responses reportedly exhibited substantial breadth.

V shed 5 bases, J shed 5 bases, and the junction held 5 bases outside the gene matches. CDR1 is LNHDA and CDR2 is SQIVND in the germline V gene (reference sequence). The CDR3 spans 14 residues. Treatment specified: around 19 received Ad26.COV2.S at low or high dose, single or two shots; about 5 received placebo; per-sample allocation not given. All samples were drawn on day 63, counting from the first vaccine or placebo injection. Points on this clone: Its antigen is not known.

TCRdb's table, derived via immunoSEQ multiplex PCR, lists solely in-frame clones and lacks some. The sample includes fewer than 300,000 clones, 80% to 90% of them seen just once. This chain connects TRBV19 to TRBJ1-5; 8 bases are a match to TRBD1. Sample: peripheral blood, taken in a trial of Ad26.COV2.S vaccine versus placebo. This receptor was identified in a person aged 18 to 59 who received the Ad26.COV2.S COVID-19 vaccine or a placebo. The DNA for the CDR3 is TGTGCCAGTAGTTTGACAGGGGTAGATCAGCCCCAGCATTTT. This codes for CASSLTGVDQPQHF.